The 19 T cell receptor beta chains reported below all come from one sample, sequenced in a study of T cells after posttransplantation cyclophosphamide. Method: immunoSEQ multiplex PCR; TCRdb's copy keeps in-frame clones and lacks some. The table includes about 53,000 clones, 70% to 90% detected once. The sample taken for sequencing was PBMCs. The receptors originated from a man aged 25 to 45 with a blood cancer, CMV-positive, and with a related stem cell donor.

This rearrangement joins TRBV18 to TRBJ1-2; 8 bases are a match to TRBD1. The CDR3 covers 17 residues. Germline V gene sequence: CDR1 KGHSH, CDR2 LQKENI. J was trimmed by 1 base and V by 4 bases; bases with no gene match: 11. The chain's CDR3 is CASSRQGPTGDNYGYTF. The CDR3 DNA reads as TGTGCCAGCTCACGACAAGGGCCGACAGGGGATAACTATGGCTACACCTTC.

This chain connects TRBV5-8 to TRBJ2-1; TRBD1 aligns across 7 bases. J lost 10 bases, V lost 10 bases, and 14 bases had no gene match. Germline CDR1 is SGHTS and CDR2 is YDEGEE. The CDR3 is 13 amino acids. CDR3 coding DNA: TGTGCCGAAAGGGGACAGACTCCCTTCGAGCAGTTCTTC. It specifies CAERGQTPFEQFF.

The chain couples TRBV9 to TRBJ2-3; tentative D call: TRBD1 (6 bases). This CDR3 comprises 16 residues. V dropped 0 bases and J dropped 4 bases, with 15 bases sitting between them. From germline, CDR1 is SGDLS and CDR2 YYNGEE. CDR3 amino acids: CASSVAVRAGADTQYF. The CDR3 DNA reads TGTGCCAGCAGCGTAGCGGTGAGGGCAGGGGCAGATACGCAGTATTTT.

The J gene is TRBJ1-2, the V gene TRBV7-8; perhaps TRBD1 as D (5 bases). V lost 5 bases, J lost 3 bases, and 16 bases lay in between. Germline CDR1 and CDR2: SGHVS and FQNEAQ. The CDR3 spans 15 residues. The CDR3 nucleotides read TGTGCCAGCAGCCTACGAGGGGAGGTCTACTATGGCTACACCTTC. Translating it yields CASSLRGEVYYGYTF.

The chain is built from TRBV9 and TRBJ2-3, with 9 bases identical to TRBD2. The CDR3 is made up of 16 amino acids. With V trimmed by 8 bases and J by 3 bases, 13 bases remained unmatched. Germline-derived CDR1 and CDR2 are SGDLS and YYNGEE. CDR3 residues: CASQGFAGGRTDTQYF. In nucleotides, the CDR3 is TGTGCCAGTCAAGGTTTTGCGGGAGGGAGGACAGATACGCAGTATTTT.

The CDR3 nucleotides are TGTGCCAGCAGCGGAAGAGGCCGAAGGAGCGGGAACCAAAACATTCAGTACTTC. Its translation: CASSGRGRRSGNQNIQYF. The gene calls are TRBV13 and TRBJ2-4, with 7 bases aligning to TRBD2. Germline CDR1 reads PRHDT; CDR2 reads FYEKMQ (reference sequence). Trimming at V came to 5 bases and at J to 5 bases, leaving 18 bases not matched to a gene. The CDR3 is made up of 18 amino acids.

The V gene is TRBV2, the J gene TRBJ1-4; no clear D. CDR1 is SNHLY, CDR2 FYNNEI, per germline. This CDR3 is built from 13 residues. V was clipped by 8 bases and J by 5 bases, with 12 bases between them. For the CDR3, the DNA is TGTGCCAGCCAAGACATCCCCAATGAAAAACTGTTTTTT. Amino acid sequence: CASQDIPNEKLFF.

The chain is built from TRBV9 and TRBJ2-1, with 8 bases lining up with TRBD2. Germline trimming cut 0 bases from V and 9 bases from J; bases unmatched to any gene: 5. Germline-derived CDR1 and CDR2 are SGDLS and YYNGEE. The CDR3 has 14 amino acids. CDR3 sequence: CASSVGVLAGEQFF. The CDR3 coding sequence is TGTGCCAGCAGCGTAGGTGTGCTAGCGGGTGAGCAGTTCTTC.

CDR3 residues: CASSFDSSYNEQFF. CDR3 coding DNA: TGTGCCAGCAGCTTCGACAGCTCCTACAATGAGCAGTTCTTC. The chain links TRBV7-2 to TRBJ2-1, with D perhaps matching TRBD1 (5 bases). Per germline, CDR1 SGHTA and CDR2 FQGNSA. CDR3 length: 14 amino acids. The V gene lost 3 bases and the J gene lost 0 bases, with 6 bases spanning the gap.

The chain has TRBV2 and TRBJ2-7; the D gene is possibly TRBD1 (7 bases). CDR1 SNHLY and CDR2 FYNNEI come from the germline V gene. The CDR3 is made up of 14 amino acids. The ends were cut back, 3 bases at V and 2 bases at J, with 11 bases in the middle. The CDR3 bases are TGTGCCAGCAGTGAGCAGGGGGAGGCCTACGAGCAGTACTTC. This sequence encodes CASSEQGEAYEQYF.

There are a few counts of this clone. This chain links TRBV2 with TRBJ1-3, with D perhaps matching TRBD1 (6 bases). The germline V gene has CDR1 SNHLY and CDR2 FYNNEI. V was clipped by 7 bases and J by 3 bases, with 19 bases between them. The CDR3 loop spans 16 amino acids. CDR3 bases: TGTGCCAGCACTATGACTCGGGGGGCTGATGGAAACACCATATATTTT. Its protein product is CASTMTRGADGNTIYF.

Only one count was recorded for this clone. The gene calls are TRBV2 and TRBJ2-3; 7 positions match TRBD1. The V gene's germline CDR1 is SNHLY and CDR2 FYNNEI. With 6 bases clipped from V and 0 bases from J, the junction kept 6 bases outside the gene matches. CDR3 length: 15 amino acids. CDR3 sequence reads: CASSPRDRSTDTQYF. CDR3 bases: TGTGCCAGCAGCCCCCGGGACAGAAGCACAGATACGCAGTATTTT.

The chain employs TRBV28 and TRBJ2-2; 7 nucleotides agree with TRBD1. The CDR3 contains 17 residues. Germline-derived CDR1 and CDR2 are MDHEN and SYDVKM. Germline trimming cut 4 bases from V and 2 bases from J; bases unmatched to any gene: 10. CDR3 protein: CASSYPGTAANTGELFF. CDR3 DNA: TGTGCCAGCAGTTACCCCGGGACAGCAGCAAACACCGGGGAGCTGTTTTTT. Filled out from reference TRBV28 and TRBJ2-2, the complete variable domain reads DVKVTQSSRYLVKRTGEKVFLECVQDMDHENMFWYRQDPGLGLRLIYFSYDVKMKEKGDIPEGYSVSREKKERFSLILESASTNQTSMYLCASSYPGTAANTGELFFGEGSRLTVL.

The chain is built from TRBV4-3 and TRBJ1-1; D is unclear. The length of the CDR3 is 14 residues. V shed 4 bases and J shed 2 bases, with 11 bases lying between them. Germline CDR1 and CDR2: LGHNA and YSLEER. The CDR3 spells CASSLFEGNTEAFF. CDR3 coding DNA: TGCGCCAGCAGCCTCTTCGAGGGCAACACTGAAGCTTTCTTT.

This clone was observed a few times. The chain joins TRBV7-9 to TRBJ2-7; D might be TRBD1 (5 bases). Looked up from germline, CDR1 is SEHNR and CDR2 is FQNEAQ (reference sequence). With 5 bases removed from V and 5 bases from J, the gap between germline ends came to 13 bases. The CDR3 has 13 amino acids. This chain's CDR3 is CASSPKDRNEQYF. The CDR3 nucleotides read TGTGCCAGCAGCCCCAAAGACAGAAACGAGCAGTACTTC. Combining the CDR3 with reference TRBV7-9 and TRBJ2-7 gives the whole variable domain DTGVSQNPRHKITKRGQNVTFRCDPISEHNRLYWYRQTLGQGPEFLTYFQNEAQLEKSRLLSDRFSAERPKGSFSTLEIQRTEQGDSAMYLCASSPKDRNEQYFGPGTRLTVT.

This clone was seen more than once but under ten times. The gene calls are TRBV2 and TRBJ1-4; D not certain. The CDR3 totals 13 residues. Germline loops: CDR1 SNHLY, CDR2 FYNNEI. V was pared by 5 bases and J by 3 bases, with 7 bases between. The CDR3 DNA is TGTGCCAGCAGTCTACAGCCTAATGAAAAACTGTTTTTT. Protein product: CASSLQPNEKLFF.

J is TRBJ2-7 and V is TRBV7-2; no reliable D call. The ends were cut back, 4 bases at V and 4 bases at J, with 8 bases in the middle. This CDR3 region has 12 residues. Germline CDR1 reads SGHTA; CDR2 reads FQGNSA. The CDR3 nucleotides read TGTGCCAGCAGCTCCTCGAGATACGAGCAGTACTTC. Translating gives CASSSSRYEQYF. Looking up the rest from reference TRBV7-2 and TRBJ2-7 gives the full variable domain: GAGVSQSPSNKVTEKGKDVELRCDPISGHTALYWYRQSLGQGLEFLIYFQGNSAPDKSGLPSDRFSAERTGGSVSTLTIQRTQQEDSAVYLCASSSSRYEQYFGPGTRLTVT.

The J gene is TRBJ1-1, the V gene TRBV7-3; 7 nucleotides line up with TRBD1. From germline, CDR1 is SGHTA and CDR2 FQGTGA. V lost 5 bases and J lost 5; bases outside the gene matches: 5. The CDR3 spans 13 residues. CDR3 sequence: CASSLGTETEAFF. As DNA, the CDR3 is TGTGCCAGCAGCCTCGGGACAGAGACTGAAGCTTTCTTT.

This sequence joins TRBV28 and TRBJ1-2, with 8 bases that match TRBD1. V dropped 7 bases and J dropped 3; count of bases not matched to a gene: 10. This CDR3 comprises 15 residues. Germline V lookup: CDR1 MDHEN, CDR2 SYDVKM. CDR3 coding DNA: TGTGCCAGCACCTCAGGGACAGGCTTGTACTATGGCTACACCTTC. It encodes CASTSGTGLYYGYTF.